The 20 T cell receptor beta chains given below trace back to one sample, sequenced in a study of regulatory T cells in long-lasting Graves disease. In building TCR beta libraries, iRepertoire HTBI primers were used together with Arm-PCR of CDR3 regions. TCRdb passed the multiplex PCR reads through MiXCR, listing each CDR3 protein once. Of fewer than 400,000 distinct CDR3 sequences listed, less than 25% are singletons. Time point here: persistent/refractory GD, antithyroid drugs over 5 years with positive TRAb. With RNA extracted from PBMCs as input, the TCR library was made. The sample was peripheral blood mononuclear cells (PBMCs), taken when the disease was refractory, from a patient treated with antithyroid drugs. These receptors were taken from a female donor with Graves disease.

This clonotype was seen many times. For the CDR3, the DNA is TGTGCCAGCAGTCAAACAGTAAACTACGAGCAGTACTTC. Protein: CASSQTVNYEQYF. V and J are TRBV28 and TRBJ2-7; D gene unclear. The CDR3 is 13 amino acids. Trimming left V 5 bases short and J 3 bases short, with 11 bases between. Per germline, CDR1 MDHEN and CDR2 SYDVKM.

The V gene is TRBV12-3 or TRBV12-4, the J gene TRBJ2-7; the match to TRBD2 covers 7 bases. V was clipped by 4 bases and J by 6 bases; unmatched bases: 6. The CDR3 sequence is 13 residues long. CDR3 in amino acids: CASSYPGGGEQYF. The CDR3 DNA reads TGTGCCAGCAGTTACCCGGGGGGTGGCGAGCAGTACTTC.

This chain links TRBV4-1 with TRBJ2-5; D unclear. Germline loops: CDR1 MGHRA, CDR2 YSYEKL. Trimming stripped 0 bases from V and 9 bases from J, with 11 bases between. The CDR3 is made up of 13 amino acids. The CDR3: CASSQDVSSAQYF. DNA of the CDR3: TGCGCCAGCAGCCAAGATGTGTCCTCGGCCCAGTACTTC.

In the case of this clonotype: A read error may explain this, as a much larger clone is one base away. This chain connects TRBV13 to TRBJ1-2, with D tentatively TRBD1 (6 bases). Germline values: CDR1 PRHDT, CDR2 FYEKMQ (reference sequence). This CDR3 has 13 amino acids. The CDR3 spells CASGLAEGDGYTF. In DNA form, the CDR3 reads TGTGCCAGCGGCTTAGCAGAGGGGGATGGCTACACCTTC.

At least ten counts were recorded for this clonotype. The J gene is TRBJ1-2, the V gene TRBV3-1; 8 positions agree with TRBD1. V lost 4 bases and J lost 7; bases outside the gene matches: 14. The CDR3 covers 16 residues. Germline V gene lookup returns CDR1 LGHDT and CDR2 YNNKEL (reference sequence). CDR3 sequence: CASSPPGQALFGGYTF. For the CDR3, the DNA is TGTGCCAGCAGCCCGCCGGGACAGGCCTTGTTTGGTGGCTACACCTTC.

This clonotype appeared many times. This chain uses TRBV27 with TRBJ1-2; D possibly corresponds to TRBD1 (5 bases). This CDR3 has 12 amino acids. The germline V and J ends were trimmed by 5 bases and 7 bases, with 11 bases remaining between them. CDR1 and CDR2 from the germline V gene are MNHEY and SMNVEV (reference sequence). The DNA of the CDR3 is TGTGCCAGCAGTCCCCGTAGGGGTGGCTACACCTTC. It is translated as CASSPRRGGYTF.

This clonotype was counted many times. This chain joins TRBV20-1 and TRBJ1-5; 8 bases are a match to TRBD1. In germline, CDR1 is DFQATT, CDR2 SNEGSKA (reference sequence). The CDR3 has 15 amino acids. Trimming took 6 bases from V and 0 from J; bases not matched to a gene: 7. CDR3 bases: TGCAGTGCGGATGGGACAGGCGATAGCAATCAGCCCCAGCATTTT. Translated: CSADGTGDSNQPQHF.

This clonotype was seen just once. CDR3 amino acids: CASGGANGDSYSYEQYF. The CDR3 region has the DNA TGTGCCAGCGGTGGGGCTAACGGTGACAGCTACTCCTACGAGCAGTACTTC. The chain employs TRBV7-2 and TRBJ2-7, with D maybe TRBD1 (5 bases). V shed 8 bases and J shed 0 bases, with 23 bases lying between them. Germline CDR1 SGHTA, CDR2 FQGNSA. The CDR3 sequence is 17 residues long.

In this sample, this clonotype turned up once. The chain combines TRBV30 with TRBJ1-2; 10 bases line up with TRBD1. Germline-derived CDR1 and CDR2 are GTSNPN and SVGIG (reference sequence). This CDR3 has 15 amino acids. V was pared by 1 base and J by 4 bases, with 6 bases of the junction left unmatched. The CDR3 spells CAWSGQGALAYGYTF. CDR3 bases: TGTGCCTGGAGTGGACAGGGGGCCCTCGCCTATGGCTACACCTTC.

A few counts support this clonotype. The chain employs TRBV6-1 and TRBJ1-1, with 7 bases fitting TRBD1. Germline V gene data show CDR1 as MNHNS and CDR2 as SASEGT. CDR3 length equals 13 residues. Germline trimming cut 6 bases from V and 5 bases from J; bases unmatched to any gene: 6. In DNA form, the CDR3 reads TGTGCCAGCAGGACAACAGGGGTAACTGAAGCTTTCTTT. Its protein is CASRTTGVTEAFF.

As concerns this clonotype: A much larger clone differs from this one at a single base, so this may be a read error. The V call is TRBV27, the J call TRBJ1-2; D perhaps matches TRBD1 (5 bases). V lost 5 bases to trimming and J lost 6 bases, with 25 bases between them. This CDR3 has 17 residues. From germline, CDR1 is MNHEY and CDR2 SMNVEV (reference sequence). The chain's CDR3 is CASSPTGLLGSPHGYTF. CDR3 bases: TGTGCCAGCAGTCCCACGGGGCTTTTAGGATCACCCCATGGCTACACCTTC.

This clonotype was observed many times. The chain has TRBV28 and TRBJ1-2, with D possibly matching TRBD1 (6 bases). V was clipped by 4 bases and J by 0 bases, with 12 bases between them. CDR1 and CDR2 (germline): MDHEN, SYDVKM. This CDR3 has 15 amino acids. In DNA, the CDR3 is TGTGCCAGCAGTTCCCTGGGGACAACTAACTATGGCTACACCTTC. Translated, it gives CASSSLGTTNYGYTF.

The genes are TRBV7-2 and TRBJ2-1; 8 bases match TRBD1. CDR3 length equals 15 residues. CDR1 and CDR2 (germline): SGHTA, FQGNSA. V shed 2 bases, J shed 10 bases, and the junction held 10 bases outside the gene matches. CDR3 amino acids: CASSLLGQVGIEQFF. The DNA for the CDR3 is TGTGCCAGCAGCTTATTGGGACAGGTAGGAATCGAGCAGTTCTTC.

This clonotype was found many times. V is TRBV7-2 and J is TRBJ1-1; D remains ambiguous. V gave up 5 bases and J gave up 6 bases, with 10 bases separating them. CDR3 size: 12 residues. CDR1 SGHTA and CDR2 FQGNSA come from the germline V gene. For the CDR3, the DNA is TGTGCCAGCAGCCTCATGGACTCTGAAGCTTTCTTT. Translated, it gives CASSLMDSEAFF.

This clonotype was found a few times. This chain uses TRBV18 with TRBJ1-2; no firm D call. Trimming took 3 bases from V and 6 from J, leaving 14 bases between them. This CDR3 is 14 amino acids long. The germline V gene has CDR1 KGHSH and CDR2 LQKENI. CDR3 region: CASSPTGSTDGYTF. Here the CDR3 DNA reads TGTGCCAGCTCACCGACCGGGTCAACGGATGGCTACACCTTC.

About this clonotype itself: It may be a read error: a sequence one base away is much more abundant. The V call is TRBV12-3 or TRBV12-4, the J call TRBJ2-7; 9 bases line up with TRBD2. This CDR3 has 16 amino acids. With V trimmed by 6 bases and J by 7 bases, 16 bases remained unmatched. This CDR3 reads CASRQARLAEVGEQYF. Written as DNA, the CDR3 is TGTGCCAGCAGACAAGCCCGACTAGCGGAAGTGGGAGAGCAGTACTTC.

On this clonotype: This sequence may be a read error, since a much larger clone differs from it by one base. In nucleotides, the CDR3 is TGCAGTGCTAGAGATGGGACAGGGACGCAGCCCCAGCATTTT. Encoded protein: CSARDGTGTQPQHF. This chain links TRBV20-1 with TRBJ1-5; 9 bases agree with TRBD1. The CDR3 is 14 residues long. After removal of 0 bases from V and 7 bases from J, the junction contained 4 bases not matched to a gene. CDR1 and CDR2 (germline): DFQATT, SNEGSKA (reference sequence).

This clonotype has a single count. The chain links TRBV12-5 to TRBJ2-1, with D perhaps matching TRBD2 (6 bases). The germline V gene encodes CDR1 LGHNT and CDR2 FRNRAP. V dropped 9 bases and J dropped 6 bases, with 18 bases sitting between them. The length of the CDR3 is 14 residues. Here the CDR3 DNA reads TGTGCTAGCCGCCTTGGAGGGCCTCGCAATGAGCAGTTCTTC. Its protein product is CASRLGGPRNEQFF.

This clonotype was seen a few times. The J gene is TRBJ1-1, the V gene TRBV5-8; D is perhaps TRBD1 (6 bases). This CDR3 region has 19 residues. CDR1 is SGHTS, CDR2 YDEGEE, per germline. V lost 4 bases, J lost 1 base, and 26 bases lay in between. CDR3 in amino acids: CASSPAGVWGRPSNTEAFF. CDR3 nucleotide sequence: TGTGCCAGCAGCCCCGCGGGGGTTTGGGGGCGTCCATCGAACACTGAAGCTTTCTTT.

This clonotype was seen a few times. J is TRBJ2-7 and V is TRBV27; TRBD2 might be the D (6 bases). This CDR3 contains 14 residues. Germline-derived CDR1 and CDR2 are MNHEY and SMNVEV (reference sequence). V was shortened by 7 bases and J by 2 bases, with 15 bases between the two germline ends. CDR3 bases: TGTGCCAGCAAATTCACGGGAGAGACCTACGAGCAGTACTTC. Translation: CASKFTGETYEQYF.